The clone carrying this T cell receptor beta chain was observed a few times. Its antigen is still unknown. Trimming took 5 bases from V and 5 from J, leaving 19 bases between them. From germline, CDR1 is SGHTA and CDR2 FQGNSA. The CDR3 spans 15 residues. Amplified material comprised TCR beta CDR3 regions derived from RNA transcripts. In the first round, RT-PCR was carried out with HTBI primers, and a multiplex PCR formed the second round. TCRdb redid the calling of the multiplex PCR reads with MiXCR, one entry per CDR3 protein. Among some 750,000 distinct CDR3 sequences listed, about 44% were seen once. Other autoimmune diseases, uncontrolled infections, pregnancy and lactation each led to patient exclusion. This sample is drawn from a study of Graves' ophthalmopathy and Graves' hyperthyroidism. Findings and limits, study-wide: Prediction of ophthalmopathy progression reached about 65% sensitivity and 72.22% specificity. Most expanded clonotypes in thyroid above 0.001 frequency also showed up in blood. From stable hyperthyroidism, ophthalmopathy was separated by a 13-signature model with 85% to 90% sensitivity and over 70% specificity.

This receptor was obtained from an adult man with Graves' ophthalmopathy. The source material was peripheral blood. The chain employs TRBV7-2 and TRBJ2-7; TRBD1 is a possible D gene (7 bases). This CDR3 is CASSEGGQAGNEQYF. In nucleotides, the CDR3 is TGTGCCAGCAGCGAAGGAGGACAGGCGGGGAACGAGCAGTACTTC. Full variable domain (outside the CDR3, taken from reference TRBV7-2 and TRBJ2-7): GAGVSQSPSNKVTEKGKDVELRCDPISGHTALYWYRQSLGQGLEFLIYFQGNSAPDKSGLPSDRFSAERTGGSVSTLTIQRTQQEDSAVYLCASSEGGQAGNEQYFGPGTRLTVT.